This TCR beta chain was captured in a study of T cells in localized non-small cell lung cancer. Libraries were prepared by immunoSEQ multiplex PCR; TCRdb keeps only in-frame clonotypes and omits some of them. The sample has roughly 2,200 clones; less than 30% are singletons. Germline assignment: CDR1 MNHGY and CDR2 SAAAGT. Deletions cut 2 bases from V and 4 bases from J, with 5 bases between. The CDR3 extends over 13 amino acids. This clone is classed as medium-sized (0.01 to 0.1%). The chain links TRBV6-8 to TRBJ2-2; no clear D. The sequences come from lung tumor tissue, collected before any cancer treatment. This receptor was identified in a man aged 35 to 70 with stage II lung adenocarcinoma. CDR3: CASSYGVTGELFF. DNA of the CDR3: TGTGCCAGCAGTTACGGGGTCACCGGGGAGCTGTTTTTT.